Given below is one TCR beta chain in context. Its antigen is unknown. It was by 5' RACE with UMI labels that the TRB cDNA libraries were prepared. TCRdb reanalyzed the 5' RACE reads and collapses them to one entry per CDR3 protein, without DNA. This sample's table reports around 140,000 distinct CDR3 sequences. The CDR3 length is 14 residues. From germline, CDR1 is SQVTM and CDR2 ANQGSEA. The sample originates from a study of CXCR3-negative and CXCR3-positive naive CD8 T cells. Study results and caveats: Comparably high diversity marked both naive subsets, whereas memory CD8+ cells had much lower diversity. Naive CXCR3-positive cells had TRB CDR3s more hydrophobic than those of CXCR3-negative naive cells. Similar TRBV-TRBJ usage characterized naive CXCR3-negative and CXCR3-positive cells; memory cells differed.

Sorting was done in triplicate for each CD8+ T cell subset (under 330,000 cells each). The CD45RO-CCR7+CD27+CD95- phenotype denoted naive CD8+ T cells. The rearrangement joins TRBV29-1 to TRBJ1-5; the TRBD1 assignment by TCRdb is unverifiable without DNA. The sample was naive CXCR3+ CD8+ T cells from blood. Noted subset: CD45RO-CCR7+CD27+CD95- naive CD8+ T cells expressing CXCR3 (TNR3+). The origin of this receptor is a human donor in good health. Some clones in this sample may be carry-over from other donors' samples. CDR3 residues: CSVSQGDPNQPQHF.